This TCR beta chain was obtained from a study of blood T cell repertoires in COVID-19. Across the study: Collection of acute and convalescent COVID-19 samples took place in the United States, Italy and Spain.

Concerning this clone: This same CDR3 is encoded by further DNA sequences in the sample.

Authors' analysis steps: Nucleated cell counts were estimated from reference gene primer amplification. Assay: immunoSEQ multiplex PCR; the TCRdb copy retains only in-frame clones and omits some. That table furnishes V, J and clone size, whereas the DNA furnished D and trimming. The table includes approximately 310,000 clones, over 75% detected once. V shed 4 bases and J 6 bases; nucleotides not matched to a gene: 2. Germline lookup yields CDR1 MNHEY and CDR2 SVGEGT. The CDR3 contains 13 residues. The J gene is TRBJ1-5, the V gene TRBV6-2 or TRBV6-3; 8 positions match TRBD1. The sequenced sample was peripheral blood. The source of this sequence is a man aged 50 or older with active or convalescent COVID-19. In DNA, the CDR3 is TGTGCCAGCAGTTCGGACAGGGTTCAGCCCCAGCATTTT. Translation: CASSSDRVQPQHF.